The following is a T cell receptor (beta chain) sequence with its context. Antigen specificity is unknown. This entry comes from a study of OX40 agonist ivuxolimab in advanced cancers. Study background: Around 40% of patients had received prior checkpoint inhibitor therapy. General study findings and limits: Which antigen the expanded peripheral T cells recognized is unknown.

Using immunoSEQ multiplex PCR, the repertoire was profiled, and TCRdb retains in-frame clones only, with some absent. The sample holds tens of thousands of clones, approximately 82% seen once. The germline gives CDR1 MNHNS, CDR2 SASEGT. After removal of 2 bases from V and 6 bases from J, the junction contained 16 bases not matched to a gene. This CDR3 region has 17 residues. This receptor was obtained from an adult with an advanced solid tumor such as melanoma, head and neck, liver or kidney cancer. The J gene is TRBJ2-7, the V gene TRBV6-1; TRBD2 matches at 7 bases. The material sequenced was CD4+ or CD8+ T cells sorted from blood, taken in a trial of the OX40 agonist ivuxolimab. The CDR3 loop reads CASSEFVTGAGSLEQYF. DNA for the CDR3: TGTGCCAGCAGTGAATTTGTAACGGGAGCGGGATCTCTCGAGCAGTACTTC.